Presented here are 32 T cell receptor beta chains from one specimen sequenced in a study of T cells after yellow fever vaccination. TCRdb reprocessed the 5' RACE reads via MiXCR and lists one record per CDR3 protein. The sample has about 550,000 distinct CDR3 sequences, 15% to 20% seen once. Material: PBMCs, obtained 15 days after the yellow fever booster vaccination. All receptors come from a man between 25 and 39 years old who received the YFV17D yellow fever vaccine.

This clonotype was picked up a small number of times. At one end the junction does not follow the germline gene, possibly because of a read error. This chain connects TRBV7-7 to TRBJ2-2, with 7 bases lining up with TRBD2. Germline CDR1 SSHAT, CDR2 FNYEAQ (reference sequence). The CDR3 extends over 16 amino acids. The DNA of the CDR3 is TGTGCTAGCAGCGCGACTGGGACTACAAGCACCGGGGAGCTGTTTTTT. This sequence encodes CASSATGTTSTGELFF.

This chain links TRBV18 with TRBJ2-1, with TRBD1 matching over 11 bases. The CDR3 runs to 17 residues. Trimming cost V 3 bases and J 2 bases; bases outside gene matches: 6. Per the germline V gene, CDR1 is KGHSH and CDR2 is LQKENI. The CDR3 nucleotides are TGTGCCAGCTCACCGGAGCCGGGACAGGGGGCCTACAATGAGCAGTTCTTC. It codes for CASSPEPGQGAYNEQFF.

This clonotype was counted between two and nine times. The chain couples TRBV28 to TRBJ2-5; D is ambiguous. V lost 5 bases and J lost 7, with 17 bases in between. The CDR3 loop spans 14 amino acids. Per the germline V gene, CDR1 is MDHEN and CDR2 is SYDVKM. Here the CDR3 DNA reads TGTGCCAGCAGTCGCCCCGGAGCTGCAGGGACCCAGTACTTC. It yields the protein CASSRPGAAGTQYF.

This clonotype has only a few counts. The genes are TRBV12-3 or TRBV12-4 and TRBJ2-7, with D hard to call. Trimming shortened V by 9 bases and J by 3 bases, and 9 bases separated the two germline ends. The CDR3 sequence is 11 residues long. This CDR3 reads CARLWNYEQYF. DNA for the CDR3: TGTGCCAGACTTTGGAACTACGAGCAGTACTTC.

This clonotype was observed many times. This chain links TRBV3-1 with TRBJ2-1; D might be TRBD1 (5 bases). Trimming took 7 bases from V and 6 from J, leaving 10 bases between them. From germline, CDR1 is LGHDT and CDR2 YNNKEL (reference sequence). The CDR3 length is 12 residues. CDR3 nucleotide sequence: TGTGCCAGCACCCATGGGGCCAATGAGCAGTTCTTC. Translation: CASTHGANEQFF.

This clonotype has just a few counts. The CDR3 DNA sequence: TGTGCCAGCAGTTCCCACCCGGTCTCGAGCACAGATACGCAGTATTTT. Encoded protein: CASSSHPVSSTDTQYF. The rearrangement uses TRBV6-5 and TRBJ2-3; D gene unclear. Germline V gene data show CDR1 as MNHEY and CDR2 as SVGAGI. CDR3 length: 16 amino acids. Trimming stripped 4 bases from V and 0 bases from J, with 14 bases between.

The V and J genes are TRBV6-2 or TRBV6-3 and TRBJ2-7; TRBD1 matches at 7 bases. This CDR3 comprises 15 residues. V gave up 6 bases and J gave up 0 bases; unmatched junction bases: 8. Germline loops: CDR1 MNHEY, CDR2 SVGEGT. The CDR3 spells CASRPRGSSSYEQYF. The DNA of the CDR3 is TGTGCCAGCAGACCCAGGGGGTCGAGCTCCTACGAGCAGTACTTC.

This chain joins TRBV6-5 and TRBJ2-1; D unresolved. Trimming took off 4 bases at V and 6 bases at J, with 10 bases between the two ends. The CDR3 consists of 13 residues. The germline V gene has CDR1 MNHEY and CDR2 SVGAGI. CDR3 region: CASSSLRSNEQFF. As DNA, the CDR3 is TGTGCCAGCAGTTCCCTTAGATCCAATGAGCAGTTCTTC.

This chain joins TRBV7-2 and TRBJ1-6; D gene ambiguous. The CDR3 runs to 16 residues. CDR1 and CDR2 from the germline V gene are SGHTA and FQGNSA. The ends were cut back, 2 bases at V and 0 bases at J, with 8 bases in the middle. The DNA of the CDR3 is TGTGCCAGCAGCTTATTGTCATCCTCCTATAATTCACCCCTCCACTTT. Translated, it gives CASSLLSSSYNSPLHF.

This clonotype was counted between two and nine times. The chain combines TRBV10-3 with TRBJ2-1; 9 positions agree with TRBD2. V was pared by 5 bases and J by 4 bases, with 6 bases of the junction left unmatched. CDR3 length: 15 residues. Germline V gene sequence: CDR1 ENHRY, CDR2 SYGVKD. CDR3: CAISPQREVYNEQFF. The DNA for the CDR3 is TGTGCCATCAGTCCTCAGCGGGAGGTGTACAATGAGCAGTTCTTC.

This rearrangement joins TRBV10-2 to TRBJ1-5; D unresolved. This CDR3 has 16 residues. Deletions cut 5 bases from V and 0 bases from J, with 14 bases between. Germline CDR1 and CDR2: WSHSY and SAAADI. The CDR3 here is CASSNGRRYSNQPQHF. The CDR3 DNA sequence: TGCGCCAGCAGTAACGGCCGGCGTTATAGCAATCAGCCCCAGCATTTT.

J is TRBJ2-3 and V is TRBV7-9, with D perhaps TRBD2 (5 bases). CDR3 length equals 12 residues. Germline V gene lookup returns CDR1 SEHNR and CDR2 FQNEAQ (reference sequence). Trimming took 5 bases from V and 7 from J, leaving 10 bases between them. This CDR3 is CASSTSGNTQYF. CDR3 bases: TGTGCCAGCAGCACCAGCGGAAATACGCAGTATTTT.

V and J are TRBV2 and TRBJ2-7; TRBD2 matches at 8 bases. Unmatched junction bases numbered 5, after V lost 7 bases and J lost 0 bases. Germline CDR1 SNHLY, CDR2 FYNNEI. The CDR3 is 14 amino acids. The CDR3 region has the DNA TGTGCCAGCAAAAAAGCGGGGGCCTCCTACGAGCAGTACTTC. It yields the protein CASKKAGASYEQYF.

The J gene is TRBJ2-7, the V gene TRBV29-1; TRBD1 aligns across 8 bases. With 2 bases clipped from V and 7 bases from J, the junction kept 7 bases outside the gene matches. Germline CDR1 SQVTM, CDR2 ANQGSEA. The CDR3 extends over 13 amino acids. In DNA, the CDR3 is TGCAGCGTTGAATCAAACAGGGGGAGGGAGCAGTACTTC. This encodes CSVESNRGREQYF.

This chain links TRBV14 with TRBJ2-5, with 12 bases identical to TRBD2. Per the germline V gene, CDR1 is SGHDN and CDR2 is FVKESK. The CDR3 loop spans 18 amino acids. The V and J ends lost 3 bases and 5 bases, in that order; junction bases with no gene match: 13. The CDR3 here is CASSHGFFGLAGKETQYF. The CDR3 bases are TGTGCCAGCAGCCATGGTTTCTTCGGACTAGCGGGAAAGGAGACCCAGTACTTC.

The V and J genes are TRBV29-1 and TRBJ1-1; 8 bases map to TRBD1. CDR1 is SQVTM and CDR2 is ANQGSEA in the germline V gene. The CDR3 is 15 amino acids. V gave up 3 bases and J gave up 1 base; unmatched junction bases: 7. CDR3 amino acids: CSVDPLDRANTEAFF. In DNA form, the CDR3 reads TGCAGCGTTGATCCCCTGGACAGGGCGAACACTGAAGCTTTCTTT. The full variable domain, with the rest looked up from reference TRBV29-1 and TRBJ1-1, is SAVISQKPSRDICQRGTSLTIQCQVDSQVTMMFWYRQQPGQSLTLIATANQGSEATYESGFVIDKFPISRPNLTFSTLTVSNMSPEDSSIYLCSVDPLDRANTEAFFGQGTRLTVV.

This clonotype appeared a few times. The V gene is TRBV3-1, the J gene TRBJ2-1, with D maybe TRBD2 (6 bases). V dropped 0 bases and J dropped 0 bases, with 15 bases sitting between them. Germline V gene lookup returns CDR1 LGHDT and CDR2 YNNKEL (reference sequence). The length of the CDR3 is 18 residues. The CDR3 DNA reads as TGTGCCAGCAGCCAAGATTATCCCCGGGGGAGCTCCTACAATGAGCAGTTCTTC. Protein sequence: CASSQDYPRGSSYNEQFF.

This clonotype was recorded a few times. The chain employs TRBV21-1 and TRBJ2-7; the D call TRBD1 from the table was never checked on the DNA. TRBV21-1 is marked as a pseudogene. The CDR3 totals 19 residues. For the CDR3, the DNA is TGTGCCAGCAGCACCCAGCACGAACAGGGGGCGTCTTCGGAATACGAGCAGTACTTC. Protein sequence: CASSTQHEQGASSEYEQYF.

This clonotype was seen a few times. The DNA for the CDR3 is TGCAGTGCTAGCCAGGGCAACAATGAGCAGTTCTTC. Translated: CSASQGNNEQFF. The J gene is TRBJ2-1, the V gene TRBV20-1; TRBD1 is a possible D gene (5 bases). Trimming cost V 3 bases and J 5 bases, with 8 bases left between them. The germline CDR1 and CDR2 sequences are DFQATT and SNEGSKA (reference sequence). This CDR3 is 12 amino acids long.

J is TRBJ2-1 and V is TRBV4-3; 8 nucleotides match TRBD2. The V segment lost 0 bases and the J segment 9 bases; nucleotides outside the gene matches: 13. Germline loops: CDR1 LGHNA, CDR2 YSLEER. The CDR3 has 17 residues. CDR3 nucleotides: TGCGCCAGCAGCCAAGATTTTGGGGGACTAGACCTAGGTGAGCAGTTCTTC. It is translated as CASSQDFGGLDLGEQFF.

This clonotype turned up a few times. The V and J genes are TRBV6-5 and TRBJ1-1; D remains unclear. The CDR3 is made up of 14 amino acids. Germline values: CDR1 MNHEY, CDR2 SVGAGI. Trimming cost V 2 bases and J 6 bases, with 13 bases left between them. CDR3 bases: TGTGCCAGCAGTTACGAGCGGGCGCGACCTGAAGCTTTCTTT. The encoded protein is CASSYERARPEAFF.

This clonotype was detected only a few times. This sequence joins TRBV20-1 and TRBJ2-7; D ambiguous. Germline values: CDR1 DFQATT, CDR2 SNEGSKA (reference sequence). V lost 0 bases and J lost 2, with 11 bases in between. The CDR3 runs 14 residues. The CDR3 is CSARDKGGPYEQYF. DNA of the CDR3: TGCAGTGCTAGAGATAAGGGCGGACCCTACGAGCAGTACTTC.

This clonotype was counted a few times. The genes are TRBV6-2 or TRBV6-3 and TRBJ2-1; 10 bases align to TRBD2. The germline V gene encodes CDR1 MNHEY and CDR2 SVGEGT. The CDR3 consists of 12 residues. J gave up 7 bases and V 7 bases, and 1 base lay outside the gene matches. DNA of the CDR3: TGTGCCAGCAAGGGACTAGCGAATGAGCAGTTCTTC. Translation: CASKGLANEQFF.

The chain has TRBV12-3 or TRBV12-4 and TRBJ1-1; D not resolved. The CDR3 loop spans 14 amino acids. V was cut by 7 bases and J by 4 bases, with 16 bases left in between. The CDR3 coding sequence is TGTGCCAGCACCCCGGGTCGGGGTTTCACTGAAGCTTTCTTT. The encoded protein is CASTPGRGFTEAFF.

This chain uses TRBV20-1 with TRBJ2-1; TRBD2 agrees at 8 bases. This CDR3 is 16 amino acids long. V lost 5 bases and J lost 4; bases outside the gene matches: 13. Germline V gene lookup returns CDR1 DFQATT and CDR2 SNEGSKA (reference sequence). For the CDR3, the DNA is TGCAGTGCTCCCGGGACCGGGAGGGCCACTTACAATGAGCAGTTCTTC. Translated, it gives CSAPGTGRATYNEQFF.

The gene calls are TRBV12-3 or TRBV12-4 and TRBJ2-7; TRBD2 is a possible D gene (5 bases). Trimming removed 1 base from V and 4 bases from J, with 14 bases in between. The CDR3 totals 15 residues. The CDR3 sequence is CASSLGGPRNYEQYF. The DNA for the CDR3 is TGTGCCAGCAGTTTAGGCGGGCCCCGAAATTACGAGCAGTACTTC.

The V and J genes are TRBV12-3 or TRBV12-4 and TRBJ2-3; TRBD1 agrees at 10 bases. This CDR3 is built from 16 residues. V lost 6 bases, J lost 2 bases, and 8 bases stayed unmatched. The DNA for the CDR3 is TGTGCCAGCAGCTCGGGACAGGGGTCCCACACAGATACGCAGTATTTT. Translated, it gives CASSSGQGSHTDTQYF.

The chain has TRBV12-3 or TRBV12-4 and TRBJ2-7; D is possibly TRBD1 (6 bases). Trimming stripped 1 base from V and 3 bases from J, with 10 bases between. The CDR3 loop spans 14 amino acids. The CDR3 region has the DNA TGTGCCAGCAGTTTAGTGGGGGCCAACTACGAGCAGTACTTC. Translated: CASSLVGANYEQYF.

This clonotype has only a few counts. In DNA, the CDR3 is TGTGCCAGCAGCCCTCGACTGAGCACAGATACGCAGTATTTT. Its translation is CASSPRLSTDTQYF. The genes are TRBV7-9 and TRBJ2-3; D gene uncertain. Per the germline V gene, CDR1 is SEHNR and CDR2 is FQNEAQ (reference sequence). The CDR3 spans 14 residues. The V and J ends lost 5 bases and 0 bases respectively, with 9 bases between them.

Only a few counts were recorded for this clonotype. This chain connects TRBV4-3 to TRBJ2-4; D could derive from TRBD1 or TRBD2 (6 bases each). The CDR3 has 19 amino acids. V was pared by 0 bases and J by 6 bases, with 24 bases between. Germline V CDR1 and CDR2: LGHNA, YSLEER. The CDR3 sequence: CASSQDRLGAGRYLNIQYF. The CDR3 bases are TGCGCCAGCAGCCAAGATCGCCTGGGGGCAGGGAGGTACCTAAACATTCAGTACTTC.

A few counts support this clonotype. V and J are TRBV18 and TRBJ2-6; tentative D call: TRBD1 (5 bases). Between the trimmed V and J ends, which lost 1 base and 0 bases, there was a span of 13 bases. This CDR3 spans 18 amino acids. Germline V lookup: CDR1 KGHSH, CDR2 LQKENI. The CDR3 DNA reads as TGTGCCAGCTCACCACTCGAGACAGTAAGCTCTGGGGCCAACGTCCTGACTTTC. Encoded protein: CASSPLETVSSGANVLTF.

This chain connects TRBV7-3 to TRBJ2-7, with TRBD1 as a possible D gene (5 bases). V was clipped by 1 base and J by 3 bases, with 10 bases between them. The CDR3 sequence is 14 residues long. Germline lookup yields CDR1 SGHTA and CDR2 FQGTGA. The DNA for the CDR3 is TGTGCCAGCAGCTTAAGGGGCGGCTTCTACGAGCAGTACTTC. This gives the protein CASSLRGGFYEQYF.